The 14 T cell receptor beta chains listed next were all sequenced from one sample in a study of T cell changes during pregnancy in multiple sclerosis. Clones were read by immunoSEQ multiplex PCR, and TCRdb kept only the in-frame ones, dropping some. The table has around 48,000 clones, 85% to 95% seen once; the top ten hold 0.7% to 1%. Sample: CD4+ T cells from peripheral blood mononuclear cells, taken in the second trimester of pregnancy. The receptors stem from a female donor in good health, enrolled as a control in a pregnancy study.

This clone was recorded a few times. The J gene is TRBJ1-1, the V gene TRBV13, with 7 bases fitting TRBD1. Germline V CDR1 and CDR2: PRHDT, FYEKMQ (reference sequence). Trimming took 2 bases from V and 4 from J; bases not matched to a gene: 4. The CDR3 spans 14 residues. CDR3 DNA sequence: TGTGCCAGCAGCTTAAGGGGGCTTGGCACTGAAGCTTTCTTT. This codes for CASSLRGLGTEAFF.

This clone was seen only a few times. V usage is TRBV2 and J usage is TRBJ2-7; 7 bases line up with TRBD2. Germline lookup yields CDR1 SNHLY and CDR2 FYNNEI. V shed 5 bases and J 5 bases; nucleotides not matched to a gene: 6. The CDR3 runs 13 residues. CDR3: CASSRDYRHEQYF. DNA of the CDR3: TGTGCCAGCAGTCGGGACTATAGGCACGAGCAGTACTTC.

This sequence joins TRBV19 and TRBJ2-3, with 8 bases lining up with TRBD2. The germline gives CDR1 LNHDA, CDR2 SQIVND (reference sequence). V was clipped by 5 bases and J by 2 bases; unmatched bases: 9. This CDR3 is built from 16 residues. The CDR3 is CASSVTSGRSTDTQYF. For the CDR3, the DNA is TGTGCCAGTAGTGTAACTAGCGGCCGATCCACAGATACGCAGTATTTT.

The chain employs TRBV6-6 and TRBJ1-4; perhaps TRBD1 as D (6 bases). This CDR3 has 15 residues. V shed 2 bases and J shed 3 bases, with 10 bases lying between them. CDR1 is MNHNY, CDR2 SVGAGI, per germline (reference sequence). CDR3 residues: CASSYAGAANEKLFF. The CDR3 nucleotides read TGTGCCAGCAGTTACGCGGGGGCAGCTAATGAAAAACTGTTTTTT.

The chain recombines TRBV18 with TRBJ2-2, with a tentative D call TRBD1 (6 bases). The germline CDR1 and CDR2 sequences are KGHSH and LQKENI. The CDR3 runs 16 residues. V lost 3 bases, J lost 4 bases, and 15 bases lay in between. The CDR3 nucleotides are TGTGCCAGCTCACCCGAGCAGGGGATAAGCACCGGGGAGCTGTTTTTT. It is translated as CASSPEQGISTGELFF. Using reference TRBV18 and TRBJ2-2 for the parts outside the CDR3, the full variable domain is NAGVMQNPRHLVRRRGQEARLRCSPMKGHSHVYWYRQLPEEGLKFMVYLQKENIIDESGMPKERFSAEFPKEGPSILRIQQVVRGDSAAYFCASSPEQGISTGELFFGEGSRLTVL.

This chain connects TRBV2 to TRBJ1-3, with D perhaps TRBD1 (6 bases). CDR3 length equals 14 residues. Per the germline V gene, CDR1 is SNHLY and CDR2 is FYNNEI. Between the trimmed V and J ends, which lost 7 bases and 2 bases, there was a span of 12 bases. As DNA, the CDR3 is TGTGCCAGCAAAGTACAGGGACCTGGAAACACCATATATTTT. Protein product: CASKVQGPGNTIYF.

The chain uses TRBV15 and TRBJ2-2; 9 bases are shared with TRBD1. Germline V gene data show CDR1 as LNHNV and CDR2 as YYDKDF (reference sequence). CDR3 length: 16 amino acids. The trim removed 1 base at V and 7 bases at J, leaving 7 bases unmatched. CDR3 sequence reads: CATSRGNRGRNGELFF. CDR3 bases: TGTGCCACCAGCAGAGGGAACAGGGGGCGGAACGGGGAGCTGTTTTTT.

The rearrangement links TRBV5-6 to TRBJ2-3; D might be TRBD2 (5 bases). The CDR3 runs to 15 residues. CDR1 and CDR2 from the germline V gene are SGHDT and YYEEEE. Trimming stripped 1 base from V and 1 base from J, with 10 bases between. The CDR3 spells CASSLRDYGTDTQYF. The CDR3 DNA sequence: TGTGCCAGCAGCTTGCGAGACTATGGCACAGATACGCAGTATTTT.

The genes are TRBV2 and TRBJ2-7; 14 bases agree with TRBD2. The V segment lost 6 bases and the J segment 3 bases; nucleotides outside the gene matches: 7. Per the germline V gene, CDR1 is SNHLY and CDR2 is FYNNEI. The CDR3 loop spans 16 amino acids. CDR3: CASRGTSGRIDYEQYF. CDR3 coding DNA: TGTGCCAGCAGAGGGACTAGCGGGAGAATAGACTACGAGCAGTACTTC.

The sample holds a few counts of this clone. V gene TRBV28 combines with J gene TRBJ1-1; D is perhaps TRBD1 (5 bases). This CDR3 has 14 amino acids. Trimming shortened V by 1 base and J by 1 base, and 7 bases separated the two germline ends. Per the germline V gene, CDR1 is MDHEN and CDR2 is SYDVKM. CDR3 residues: CASSLLGRNTEAFF. In nucleotides, the CDR3 is TGTGCCAGCAGTTTATTGGGGCGGAACACTGAAGCTTTCTTT.

J is TRBJ2-5 and V is TRBV6-1; D may be TRBD1 (6 bases). Germline V CDR1 and CDR2: MNHNS, SASEGT. The V end was cut by 3 bases, the J end by 5 bases, with 13 bases between. This CDR3 is 14 amino acids long. This CDR3 reads CASSEQGSGETQYF. In DNA, the CDR3 is TGTGCCAGCAGTGAGCAGGGGTCCGGGGAGACCCAGTACTTC.

The chain is built from TRBV28 and TRBJ1-1; D unclear. This CDR3 has 13 residues. V lost 7 bases and J 5 bases, leaving 14 bases between the germline ends. The V gene's germline CDR1 is MDHEN and CDR2 SYDVKM. CDR3 coding DNA: TGTGCCAGCACCCTTCAGCGGGGTACTGAAGCTTTCTTT. Protein: CASTLQRGTEAFF.

The chain links TRBV6-4 to TRBJ1-1, with D possibly TRBD1 on 5 matching bases. The CDR3 runs to 13 residues. Trimming took 3 bases from V and 1 from J, leaving 6 bases between them. From germline, CDR1 is MRHNA and CDR2 SNTAGT. CDR3 region: CASSETENTEAFF. The CDR3 coding sequence is TGTGCCAGCAGTGAGACAGAGAACACTGAAGCTTTCTTT.

This chain joins TRBV19 and TRBJ1-5, with 7 bases matching TRBD1. The germline V gene has CDR1 LNHDA and CDR2 SQIVND (reference sequence). J was trimmed by 1 base and V by 10 bases; bases with no gene match: 7. This CDR3 has 14 residues. CDR3: CATKPGQSNQPQHF. The CDR3 DNA is TGTGCCACTAAACCGGGACAGAGCAATCAGCCCCAGCATTTT.